These T cell receptor beta chains were read from a single sample in a study of T-cell reconstitution after alpha-beta-depleted transplantation in children. TCRdb recomputed calls from the PCR reads with MiXCR, one row per CDR3 protein. This table has more than 200,000 distinct CDR3 sequences, approximately 19% appearing once. The sample here was PBMCs, mostly from graft donor cells, taken 360 days after TCRalphabeta/CD19-depleted stem cell transplant. The source is a male patient between 2 and 9 years old who had a stem cell transplant for acute lymphoblastic leukemia, so the T cells may come from the graft donor. The CDR3 runs from the conserved cysteine through the conserved F or W. Fields, in order: V gene, CDR3 protein.

>TRBV12-3/TRBV12-4
CASSWQGADTQYF
>TRBV7-9
CASSVNRVPDWTEAFF
>TRBV12-3/TRBV12-4
CASSPPGLASQETQYF
>TRBV9
CASSVSGGANEQFF
>TRBV5-8
CASSLGGRINYGYTF
>TRBV7-6
CASSLEHGGWSGDTQYF
>TRBV4-3
CASSYRLADEQFF
>TRBV12-3/TRBV12-4
CASSLAGVGTQYF
>TRBV29-1
CSVATGVWNEQFF
>TRBV4-1
CASSPGGLAGETQYF
>TRBV4-1
CASSQDLMGSEQYF
>TRBV2
CASSGTRQETQYF
>TRBV27
CASRPGGGDYGYTF
>TRBV10-3
CAITRGQGQQRSGELFF
>TRBV10-3
CAISPRGGLTGELFF
>TRBV12-3/TRBV12-4
CASRSTSSSYEQYF
>TRBV7-2
CASSLAGLAGGDYEQYF
>TRBV5-1
CASCLQGQASTDTQYF
>TRBV7-2
CASSLGGPLGPYEQYF
>TRBV4-2
CASSQGQGAAPDTQYF
>TRBV6-1
CASNQQGIQYF
>TRBV27
CASMGLAGSETQYF
>TRBV12-3/TRBV12-4
CASSRGGIYQETQYF
>TRBV12-3/TRBV12-4
CASSRRPEGNEQFF
>TRBV4-2
CASSFGQAENIQYF
>TRBV11-2
CASWSGSGGPNEQFF
>TRBV2
CASTGGSLGPQHF
>TRBV20-1
CSAREGLYNEQFF
>TRBV28
CASSLTRLMTQHF
>TRBV3-1
CASSQVSNTGELFF
>TRBV28
CASNNQPQHF
>TRBV12-3/TRBV12-4
CASSPPGQGITKNIQYF
>TRBV7-2
CASSSISTDTQYF
>TRBV10-3
CAISEPLGPERETQYF
>TRBV5-6
CASSFPTWGQETQYF
>TRBV29-1
CSVTAGTGGHEQYF
>TRBV6-2/TRBV6-3
CASNTGTKYNEQFF
>TRBV2
CASSEGRQGGMGRTGELFF
>TRBV19
CASTPPGQGSDQPQHF
>TRBV29-1
CSVEETQYF
>TRBV2
CASTVGRTNTGELFF
>TRBV11-2
CASSLREANTEAFF
>TRBV20-1
CSVGTSGNIQYF
>TRBV5-1
CASSLVRGGAGTQYF
>TRBV18
CASSPRSGAEETQYF
>TRBV5-1
CASSLASSGTDTQYF
>TRBV24-1
CATSSGGENEKLFF
>TRBV12-3/TRBV12-4
CASSTRDTGTQYF
>TRBV12-3/TRBV12-4
CASAQTGGEETQYF
>TRBV24-1
CATSDLPPLPGGETQYF
>TRBV4-3
CASSPPRARPLAKNIQYF
>TRBV10-3
CAISGKEGVTYEQYF
>TRBV4-3
CASSQDFLGEQYF
>TRBV10-3
CAISDSIGQGATGELFF
>TRBV5-1
CASSLRASGGPANTGELFF
>TRBV21-1
CASSNIGVNTIYF
>TRBV7-9
CASSLYRLSRVEETQYF
>TRBV4-3
CASSQDSNRVRPADTQYF
>TRBV5-1
CASSHPRETQYF
>TRBV12-3/TRBV12-4
CASSPRQGLRELFF